The rows below give T cell receptor beta chains drawn from one sample of a study of Ad26.COV2.S vaccination and SARS-CoV-2 variants. The method was immunoSEQ multiplex PCR; TCRdb's version includes in-frame clones alone and lacks a portion of them. The sample holds 46,000 or so clones, about 83% seen once. This material consisted of peripheral blood, taken after recovery from COVID-19. These TCRs come from a human donor who had recovered from COVID-19. The CDR3 runs from the conserved cysteine through the conserved F or W. D genes are given only for firm matches. Some rows mark clone size as missing; the rest say once, few, many or name a class of expanded clone.

j_gene,abundance,d_gene,v_gene,CDR3aa,CDR3nt
TRBJ2-7,NA,TRBD1,TRBV10-3,CAIRRRAGQGARVGEQYF,TGTGCCATCAGGAGAAGGGCGGGACAGGGGGCAAGAGTTGGCGAGCAGTACTTC
TRBJ1-2,once,TRBD1,TRBV29-1,CSVEGQGNGYTF,TGCAGCGTGGAGGGACAGGGGAATGGCTACACCTTC
TRBJ2-7,NA,TRBD2,TRBV5-6,CASSFGLAGGPYEQYF,TGTGCCAGCAGCTTCGGACTAGCGGGAGGCCCCTACGAGCAGTACTTC
TRBJ1-5,NA,NA,TRBV7-2,CASSFWGDQPQHF,TGTGCCAGCAGCTTTTGGGGGGATCAGCCCCAGCATTTT
TRBJ2-1,NA,TRBD2,TRBV5-6,CASSLGGLATYNEQFF,TGTGCCAGCAGCTTGGGGGGACTAGCAACCTACAATGAGCAGTTCTTC
TRBJ2-7,NA,NA,TRBV6-5,CASRAVRAYEQYF,TGTGCCAGCAGAGCGGTTCGGGCCTACGAGCAGTACTTC
TRBJ1-1,NA,NA,TRBV11-2,CASSPRDTDTEAFF,TGTGCCAGCAGCCCCCGGGACACAGACACTGAAGCTTTCTTT
TRBJ2-1,NA,TRBD2,TRBV11-1,CASSQRGPAYNEQFF,TGTGCCAGCAGCCAGCGGGGGCCGGCCTACAATGAGCAGTTCTTC
TRBJ1-6,NA,TRBD1,TRBV10-3,CAISPGGADSPLHF,TGTGCCATCAGTCCAGGGGGGGCAGACTCACCCCTCCACTTT
TRBJ1-1,NA,NA,TRBV5-1,CASSLGDQTEAFF,TGCGCCAGCAGCTTGGGAGATCAAACTGAAGCTTTCTTT